Following are 10 T cell receptor beta chains from one sample sequenced in a study of control samples from healthy donors and cancer patients. Produced via immunoSEQ multiplex PCR; TCRdb's table is partial and in-frame only. The sample lists roughly 86,000 clones, 91% occurring once. The sample taken for sequencing was blood. The receptors shown here come from a young man in good health.

The rearrangement uses TRBV5-5 and TRBJ2-3; no definite D call. The CDR3 loop spans 14 amino acids. V lost 3 bases, J lost 4 bases, and 12 bases lay in between. The germline CDR1 and CDR2 sequences are SGHKS and YYEKEE (reference sequence). The chain's CDR3 is CASSSTPTSDTQYF. The CDR3 DNA reads as TGTGCCAGCAGCTCCACACCGACATCAGATACGCAGTATTTT.

The gene calls are TRBV6-5 and TRBJ1-1; maybe TRBD1 (5 bases). This CDR3 comprises 14 residues. V was shortened by 6 bases and J by 5 bases, with 16 bases between the two germline ends. CDR1 and CDR2 (germline): MNHEY, SVGAGI. CDR3 bases: TGTGCCAGCAGCCACGGGGACGGGATAACTGAAGCTTTCTTT. It translates to CASSHGDGITEAFF.

The chain joins TRBV27 to TRBJ1-1; 8 bases are a match to TRBD1. Germline CDR1 is MNHEY and CDR2 is SMNVEV (reference sequence). With V trimmed by 7 bases and J by 4 bases, 2 bases remained unmatched. The CDR3 loop spans 12 amino acids. DNA for the CDR3: TGTGCCAGCAAAGGACAGGGCACTGAAGCTTTCTTT. Protein sequence: CASKGQGTEAFF.

The rearrangement joins TRBV3-1 (or the pseudogene TRBV3-2) to TRBJ1-2, with unresolved D. The CDR3 runs to 11 residues. Germline assignment: CDR1 LGHDT and CDR2 YNNKEL (reference sequence). V lost 4 bases, J lost 8 bases, and 8 bases lay in between. The CDR3 bases are TGTGCCAGCAGCCTAATGGGGGGCTACACCTTC. Translation: CASSLMGGYTF.

V usage is TRBV9 and J usage is TRBJ1-2; TRBD1 might be the D (6 bases). CDR1 is SGDLS, CDR2 YYNGEE, per germline. With 4 bases removed from V and 0 bases from J, the gap between germline ends came to 10 bases. CDR3 length equals 14 residues. The CDR3 DNA reads TGTGCCAGCAGCACGACAGGTCCTAACTATGGCTACACCTTC. The encoded protein is CASSTTGPNYGYTF.

The V call is TRBV7-2, the J call TRBJ1-2; tentative D call: TRBD1 (5 bases). CDR1 and CDR2 (germline): SGHTA, FQGNSA. Deletions cut 10 bases from V and 2 bases from J, with 14 bases between. The length of the CDR3 is 13 residues. CDR3 residues: CATSGVGNYGYTF. CDR3 in DNA: TGTGCCACGTCGGGGGTGGGAAACTATGGCTACACCTTC.

The chain has TRBV28 and TRBJ1-5; 8 bases are a match to TRBD1. CDR1 MDHEN and CDR2 SYDVKM come from the germline V gene. The J segment lost 2 bases and the V segment lost 11 bases, leaving 5 bases of the junction unmatched. The CDR3 has 13 residues. CDR3 sequence reads: CAVQGAGNQPQHF. As DNA, the CDR3 is TGTGCCGTCCAGGGGGCCGGCAATCAGCCCCAGCATTTT.

V and J are TRBV3-1 (or the pseudogene TRBV3-2) and TRBJ2-7; the D call may be TRBD1 or TRBD2 (5 bases each). Per germline, CDR1 LGHDT and CDR2 YNNKEL (reference sequence). The CDR3 sequence is 12 residues long. The germline V and J ends were trimmed by 1 base and 9 bases, with 10 bases remaining between them. CDR3 nucleotides: TGTGCCAGCAGCCAAGCCCGGGACGCGCAGTACTTC. The encoded protein is CASSQARDAQYF.

The J gene is TRBJ1-1, the V gene TRBV7-9; maybe TRBD1 (5 bases). Germline V gives CDR1 SEHNR, CDR2 FQNEAQ (reference sequence). V lost 5 bases, J lost 8 bases, and 15 bases lay in between. The CDR3 is 13 residues long. The CDR3 region is CASSVPGGREAFF. The CDR3 DNA reads as TGTGCCAGCAGCGTTCCTGGGGGAAGGGAAGCTTTCTTT.

The rearrangement uses TRBV24-1 and TRBJ2-7; 8 bases are a match to TRBD1. The CDR3 loop spans 14 amino acids. Trimming removed 4 bases from V and 5 bases from J; junction bases left unmatched: 6. Germline loops: CDR1 KGHDR, CDR2 SFDVKD. In DNA form, the CDR3 reads TGTGCCACCAGTGACGGTGGACAGGGCCACGAGCAGTACTTC. This sequence encodes CATSDGGQGHEQYF.